This T cell receptor beta chain was identified in a study of T cell repertoires in cytomegalovirus infection. About the study: Recently identified HLA-C-restricted CMV epitopes were among the peptides used. Study conclusions and caveats: Summed frequency of public TCR beta families distinguished CMV carriers with the relevant HLA. HLA-C-restricted CMV-specific TCR beta clonotypes prevailed in the ex vivo response.

TCRdb reprocessed the reads with MiXCR, giving one entry per CDR3 protein. The table records approximately 1,000,000 distinct CDR3 sequences, more than 25% of them present only once. The CDR3 contains 18 residues. Germline V gene sequence: CDR1 MNHEY, CDR2 SMNVEV (reference sequence). V lost 0 bases, J lost 5 bases, and 10 bases stayed unmatched. This clonotype occurred a few times. Antigen unknown. This chain connects TRBV27 to TRBJ2-5, with 12 bases that match TRBD2. Sample: cultured CD8+ T cells from PBMCs, taken from culture after CMV antigen stimulation. The source of this sequence is a human donor in good health (CMV status not recorded). Some clones in this sample may be carry-over from other donors' samples. The CDR3 is CASSLSTASGGAGETQYF. In nucleotides, the CDR3 is TGTGCCAGCAGTTTATCGACCGCTAGCGGGGGGGCCGGGGAGACCCAGTACTTC.